This section outlines one T cell receptor beta chain sequence together with its context. What antigen it recognizes has not been identified. There are no base qualities to consult, and no much larger clone falls within one base. The library was generated by the immunoSEQ multiplex PCR assay. The multiplex PCR relied on a mix of 60 forward primers for TCR Vbeta segments and 13 reverse primers for TCR Jbeta segments. Amplification of the CDR3 region of rearranged TCR beta genes was performed with a multiplex PCR assay on genomic DNA. On the Illumina HiSeq System, the amplified TCR beta libraries were sequenced as 87-base-pair reads. The paper's processing steps were these. In a later analysis, tens of millions of unique TCR beta chains were counted across the 500 to 850 repertoires, and roughly 11 million of these chains were shared by at least two donors. Raw reads were error-corrected and collapsed into unique sequences by a nearest-neighbor algorithm in which closely related sequences were merged to remove PCR and sequencing errors. Alignment of CDR3 sequences to IMGT reference sequences was used to assign V, D and J gene segments. For a sequence to be retained, a match of at least six nucleotides was required to both a V gene segment and a J gene segment. A rearrangement was called productive if the CDR3 had no stop codons and remained in frame with V and J, and every other rearrangement was called non-productive. Following IMGT convention, CDR3 was defined as the stretch from the second conserved V-encoded cysteine to the conserved J-encoded phenylalanine. In an earlier analysis of approximately 500 of the donors, sequences lacking an unambiguous match to a single V gene segment were excluded. In an earlier analysis of 587 of the donors, a V segment was called functional when productive rearrangements were above 56.7%, and segregating when the standard deviation between donors exceeded 5%. A statistical classification framework was built to diagnose cytomegalovirus status from the catalog of TCR beta chain sequences. In a later analysis, TCR nucleotide sequences were compared against IMGT/GENE-DB human TR gene sequences so that V and J genes could be assigned. In a later analysis, CDR3 sequences and most-parsimonious VDJ recombination scenarios were assigned using the TCRdist pipeline. In a later analysis, each TCR beta chain was defined by its CDR3 amino acid sequence together with its V-gene family, and reads lacking a unique V-gene family were excluded. As a way to deal with suspected cross-contamination and a sequencing artifact, a later analysis dropped more than 500 nucleotide sequences that were highly shared and had low generation probability. A later analysis calculated a clonal expansion index for each public chain from normalized within-repertoire ranks of inferred template counts. A later analysis computed generation probabilities with a VDJ recombination model fitted to out-of-frame rearrangements, and checked the results against IGoR. A later analysis scored TCR-TCR, TCR-HLA and TCR-CMV co-occurrence with hypergeometric tests, applying a repertoire-size bias correction to TCR pairs. To estimate false discovery rates, a later analysis permuted the HLA or CMV assignments 20 times. In a later analysis, co-occurring TCRs were grouped using DBSCAN, with TCRdist sequence similarity added in when clustering inside HLA-allele-positive subsets. Co-occurrence clustering excluded repertoires with fewer than 30,000 or more than 120,000 public chains, plus five with anomalous nucleotide sharing. TCRdb retrieved this table from immuneACCESS and kept in-frame rearrangements only. Not all clones are present; in checked studies, unresolved V genes account for under half, and no reason is known for the remainder. The DNA gave D and trimming, while V, J and clone size come from that table. The sample data list 120,000 to 150,000 clones, and around 84% of these were observed just once. The ten largest clonotypes hold under 3% of the sample.

The cohort was made up of hundreds of healthy bone marrow donors. At the time of sampling, all cohort members were nominally healthy, though unrecorded immune exposures were likely present. The donor tested CMV seropositive, placing the donor among the 250 to 350 seropositive members of the cohort. Each donor provided a peripheral blood sample, and peripheral blood mononuclear cells were used for TCR beta sequencing. The Qiagen DNeasy Blood Extraction Kit was used to extract genomic DNA from the blood cell samples. The data derive from a study of cytomegalovirus exposure and HLA in healthy donors (dated by TCRdb to 2016 to 2017). Notes on the research overall: According to an earlier analysis of 450 to 650 of the donors, some 170 million T cells yielded over 100 million unique TCR beta sequences and roughly 280 Gb of sequence data. About 330 gigabases of sequencing data and around 80 million unique TCR sequences made up an early release that covered approximately 650 HLA-typed donors. Of the approximately 400 genotyped donors, roughly 76% were placed in the genetic ancestry cluster associated with self-reported Caucasian donors. The study aimed to test whether cataloging public T cell receptors could reveal signatures of past pathogen exposure. The study profiled the T cell repertoires of 550 to 700 subjects by immunosequencing and related them to cytomegalovirus serostatus. A separate validation cohort of approximately 130 different subjects was used in addition to the roughly 670-subject first cohort. High-throughput TCR immunosequencing, statistical association of individual TCRs with disease status, and machine learning were combined to predict cytomegalovirus infection status. A later analysis re-examined previously published TCR beta repertoires from about 700 donors and added high-resolution HLA genotyping to investigate patterns of TCR occurrence. Rather than using new phenotypic data, the later analysis identified candidate immune exposures from TCR beta sequences and from how often those sequences occurred across donors. An earlier analysis of approximately 630 of the donors applied high-throughput TCR beta sequencing to assess whether each TCR beta V gene segment acted as functional or pseudogenic. Donor age, sex, ethnicity and CMV serostatus were compiled alongside the repertoire data. A later genetic analysis used genome-wide SNP genotypes for about three fifths of the 666 donors, treating that subset as a discovery cohort. Every repertoire in the discovery cohort had been generated on one and the same sequencing platform. HLA typing included class I and class II loci at four-digit resolution. The number of typed donors differed by locus: about 629-630 for A, B, C, DRB1 and DQB1; 522 for DQA1; around 610 for DPA1; and about 450 for DPB1. About five DR-DQ haplotypes were handled as single units for association and clustering because linkage in the cohort was strong. Across 398 genotyped donors of the cohort, an average of about 250,000 unique TCR beta nucleotide sequences per donor were sequenced, and roughly 20% of those sequences were non-productive.

The study at large found these results: According to a later analysis, parvovirus B19, influenza, CMV and Epstein-Barr virus appeared linked to several top co-occurrence clusters. A group of highly shared sequence variants was considered likely to be a technical artifact of the sequencing pipeline. In a later analysis, most CMV-associated TCR beta chains were found to appear HLA-restricted, with HLA associations seemingly driven largely by CMV exposure. According to a later analysis, TCR association rates differed among HLA loci, with DRB1 alleles showing the most associated TCRs and HLA-C alleles showing the fewest. The earlier analysis of about 600 of the donors excluded around 17 rarely observed V segments, including chromosome 9 orphons, because counts were too low. Assigning TCR associations to individual alleles was difficult when HLA alleles, especially DR and DQ, strongly co-occurred. According to the authors, the approach could potentially be generalized to other disease states and immunological phenotypes. At a false discovery rate of 0.05, a later analysis linked roughly 17,000 TCR beta sequences to specific HLA alleles. In vitro tests confirmed that a few of the cytomegalovirus-associated TCR beta chains recognize cytomegalovirus antigens. In an earlier analysis of under 600 of the donors, most TCR beta V segments were observed in productive rearrangements about 87% or about 30% of the time, broadly matching IMGT annotations. For the cohort, immune exposure information was limited to CMV serostatus. Compared with the approximately 720-donor mean, donors in an Asian-associated ancestry cluster had fewer N-insertions in productive TCRs, according to a later genetic analysis. Only TCR beta chains were sequenced in this cohort, and the absence of alpha or paired-chain data limited detectable features. The classifier was reported to diagnose cytomegalovirus status with high specificity and sensitivity in both the original and validation cohorts. Because the 87-base-pair reads could not distinguish some IMGT-functional V segments, including TRBV6-2 and TRBV6-3, those segments were excluded. Presence/absence analyses assumed roughly uniform sequencing depth across donors, an assumption that may not hold. Because HLA typing was missing for some donors at each locus, association tests included only the typed subset. In the study, 150 to 200 TCR beta chains were listed as associated with cytomegalovirus. Linkage disequilibrium might explain the correlated functional status among segregating V segments, but an unknown experimental factor could not be ruled out. A further reported finding was that TCR beta sequences accurately predicted the HLA-A and HLA-B alleles for most subjects in the first cohort. Across donors, most TCR sequences were observed very rarely, whereas some public TCRs were present in many individuals. In a later genetic analysis, a missense DCLRE1C variant was associated with V-gene and J-gene trimming of TCR beta chains, and the association was replicated in an independent cohort. Compared with equally common non-associated chains, HLA-associated TCR beta chains in a later analysis were more clonally expanded and had lower generation probabilities.

The CDR3 numbers 13 residues from cysteine through phenylalanine. Here the CDR3 DNA is all that survives: 39 bases in frame from base 1. The germline ends are 10 bases apart after V is trimmed by 7 bases and J by 1 base. The germline V gene (reference sequence) sets CDR1 to MNHEY and CDR2 to SMNVEV. The receptor chain draws on TRBV27 and TRBJ1-2, and possibly TRBD1, on 6 matching bases. This TCR was recovered from a man in his forties in good health and CMV-seropositive. The sample consisted of PBMCs. The sequence in DNA is TGTGCCAGCAATTTGGACAGTAACTATGGCTACACCTTC. It codes for CASNLDSNYGYTF.